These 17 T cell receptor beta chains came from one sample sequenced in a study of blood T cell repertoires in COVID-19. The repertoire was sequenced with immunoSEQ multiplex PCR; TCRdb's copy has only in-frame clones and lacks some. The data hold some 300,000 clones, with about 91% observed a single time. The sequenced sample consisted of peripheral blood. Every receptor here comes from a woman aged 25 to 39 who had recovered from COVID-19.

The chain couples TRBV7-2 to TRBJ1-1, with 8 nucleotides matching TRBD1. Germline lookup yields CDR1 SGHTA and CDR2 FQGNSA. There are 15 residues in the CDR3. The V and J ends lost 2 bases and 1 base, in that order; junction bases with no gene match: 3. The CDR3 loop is CASSLLGTGNTEAFF. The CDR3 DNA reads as TGTGCCAGCAGCTTACTTGGGACAGGGAACACTGAAGCTTTCTTT.

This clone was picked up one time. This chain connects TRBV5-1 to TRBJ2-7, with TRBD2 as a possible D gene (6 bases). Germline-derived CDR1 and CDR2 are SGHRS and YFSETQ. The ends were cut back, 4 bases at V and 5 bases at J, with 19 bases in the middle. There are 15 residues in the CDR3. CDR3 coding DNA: TGCGCCAGCAGCCGCAGATGGACAAGGGAGGACGAGCAGTACTTC. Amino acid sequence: CASSRRWTREDEQYF. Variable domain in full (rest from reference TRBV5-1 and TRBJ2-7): KAGVTQTPRYLIKTRGQQVTLSCSPISGHRSVSWYQQTPGQGLQFLFEYFSETQRNKGNFPGRFSGRQFSNSRSEMNVSTLELGDSALYLCASSRRWTREDEQYFGPGTRLTVT.

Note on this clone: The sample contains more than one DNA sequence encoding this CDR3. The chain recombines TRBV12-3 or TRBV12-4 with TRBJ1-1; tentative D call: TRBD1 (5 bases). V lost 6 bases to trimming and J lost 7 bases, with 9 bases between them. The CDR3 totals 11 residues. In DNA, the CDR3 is TGTGCCAGCAGCCTAAGGGGTGAAGCTTTCTTT. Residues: CASSLRGEAFF.

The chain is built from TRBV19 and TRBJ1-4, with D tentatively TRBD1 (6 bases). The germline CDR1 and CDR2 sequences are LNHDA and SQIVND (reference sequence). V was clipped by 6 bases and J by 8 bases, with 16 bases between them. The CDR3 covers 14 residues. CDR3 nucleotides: TGTGCCAGTAGCCTACAGGGAGACGGGGAAAAACTGTTTTTT. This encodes CASSLQGDGEKLFF.

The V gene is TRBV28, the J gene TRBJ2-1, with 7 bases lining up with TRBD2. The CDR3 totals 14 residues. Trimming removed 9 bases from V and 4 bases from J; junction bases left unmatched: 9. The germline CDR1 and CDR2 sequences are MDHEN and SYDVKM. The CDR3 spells CASGGVADYNEQFF. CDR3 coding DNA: TGTGCCAGTGGGGGGGTAGCGGATTACAATGAGCAGTTCTTC.

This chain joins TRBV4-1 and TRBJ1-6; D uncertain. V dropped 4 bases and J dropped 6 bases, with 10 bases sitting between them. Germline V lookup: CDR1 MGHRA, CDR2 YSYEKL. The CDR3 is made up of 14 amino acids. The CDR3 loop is CASSPHERNSPLHF. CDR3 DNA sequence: TGCGCCAGCAGCCCACACGAGCGTAATTCACCCCTCCACTTT.

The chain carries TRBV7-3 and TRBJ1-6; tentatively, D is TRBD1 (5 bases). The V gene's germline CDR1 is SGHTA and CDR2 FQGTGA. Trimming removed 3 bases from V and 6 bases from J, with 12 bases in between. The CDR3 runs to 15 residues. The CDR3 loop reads CASSFSGGFNSPLHF. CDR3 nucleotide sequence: TGTGCCAGCAGCTTTTCCGGGGGGTTTAATTCACCCCTCCACTTT.

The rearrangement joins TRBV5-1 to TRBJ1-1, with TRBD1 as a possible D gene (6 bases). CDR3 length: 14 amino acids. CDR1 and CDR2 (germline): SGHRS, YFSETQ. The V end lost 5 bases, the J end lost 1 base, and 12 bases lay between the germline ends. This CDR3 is CASRWGHGNTEAFF. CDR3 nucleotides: TGCGCCAGCAGATGGGGGCACGGGAACACTGAAGCTTTCTTT.

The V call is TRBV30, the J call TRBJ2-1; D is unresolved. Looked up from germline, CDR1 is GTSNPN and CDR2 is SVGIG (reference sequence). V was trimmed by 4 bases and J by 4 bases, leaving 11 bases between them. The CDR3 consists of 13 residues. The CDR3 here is CAWISLTYNEQFF. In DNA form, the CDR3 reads TGTGCCTGGATCTCGCTCACTTACAATGAGCAGTTCTTC.

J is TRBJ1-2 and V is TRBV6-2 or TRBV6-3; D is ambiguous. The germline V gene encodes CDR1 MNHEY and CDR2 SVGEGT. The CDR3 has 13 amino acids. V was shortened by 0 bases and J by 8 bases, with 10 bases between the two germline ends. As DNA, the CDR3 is TGTGCCAGCAGTTACTCGAATCTGGCCGGCTACACCTTC. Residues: CASSYSNLAGYTF.

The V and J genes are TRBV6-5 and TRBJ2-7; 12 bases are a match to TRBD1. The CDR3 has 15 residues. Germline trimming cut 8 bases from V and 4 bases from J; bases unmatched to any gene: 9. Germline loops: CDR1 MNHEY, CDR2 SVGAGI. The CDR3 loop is CASGTGTGGRYEQYF. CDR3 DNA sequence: TGTGCCAGCGGAACCGGGACAGGGGGCCGTTACGAGCAGTACTTC.

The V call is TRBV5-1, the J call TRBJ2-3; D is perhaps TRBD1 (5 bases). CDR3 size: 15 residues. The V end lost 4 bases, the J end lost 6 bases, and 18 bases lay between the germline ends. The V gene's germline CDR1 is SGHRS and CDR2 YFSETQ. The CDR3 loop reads CASSVGIRTSDTQYF. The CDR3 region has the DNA TGCGCCAGCAGCGTCGGAATAAGGACAAGCGATACGCAGTATTTT.

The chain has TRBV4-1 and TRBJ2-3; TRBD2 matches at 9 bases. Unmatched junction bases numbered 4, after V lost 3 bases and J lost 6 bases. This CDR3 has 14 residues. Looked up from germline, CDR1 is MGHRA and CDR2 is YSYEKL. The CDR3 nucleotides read TGCGCCAGCAGCCAGGGCGGGGGGGCGGATACGCAGTATTTT. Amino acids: CASSQGGGADTQYF.

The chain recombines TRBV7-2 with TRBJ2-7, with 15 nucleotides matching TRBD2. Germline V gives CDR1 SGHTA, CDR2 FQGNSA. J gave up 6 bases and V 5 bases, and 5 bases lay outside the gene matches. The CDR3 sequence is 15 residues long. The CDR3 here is CASSGTSGGYSEQYF. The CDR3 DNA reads TGTGCCAGCAGCGGGACTAGCGGGGGGTATAGCGAGCAGTACTTC.

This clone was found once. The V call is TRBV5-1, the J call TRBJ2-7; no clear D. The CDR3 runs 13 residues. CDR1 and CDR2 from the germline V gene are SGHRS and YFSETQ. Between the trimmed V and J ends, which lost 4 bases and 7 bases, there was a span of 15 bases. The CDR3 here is CASSLGKLKEQYF. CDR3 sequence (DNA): TGCGCCAGCAGCCTGGGAAAACTTAAAGAGCAGTACTTC.

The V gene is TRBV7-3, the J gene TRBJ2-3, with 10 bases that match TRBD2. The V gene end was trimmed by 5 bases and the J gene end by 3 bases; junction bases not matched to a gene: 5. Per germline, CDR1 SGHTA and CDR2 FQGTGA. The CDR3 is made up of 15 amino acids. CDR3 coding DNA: TGTGCCAGCAGCCCGAGCGGGGGGGCAACAGATACGCAGTATTTT. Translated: CASSPSGGATDTQYF.

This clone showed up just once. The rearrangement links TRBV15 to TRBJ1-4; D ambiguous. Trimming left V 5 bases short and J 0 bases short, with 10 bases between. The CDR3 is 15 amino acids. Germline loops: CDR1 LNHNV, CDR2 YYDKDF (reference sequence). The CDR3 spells CATSAPFPTNEKLFF. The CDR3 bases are TGTGCCACCAGCGCGCCGTTCCCAACTAATGAAAAACTGTTTTTT.